A single sample is the source of the 30 T cell receptor beta chains below, sequenced in a study of molecular identifiers for immune sequencing clone quantification. MiXCR was run by TCRdb on the PCR reads, yielding one entry per CDR3 protein. The repertoire includes tens of thousands of distinct CDR3 sequences, roughly 19% of them detected once, and roughly 0.99% sits in the top ten. The sample consisted of naive CD8+ T cells from blood, with Jurkat cell RNA spiked in. The subset is: FACS-sorted CD8+CD4-CCR7+CD45RA+ naive T cells. These receptors originate from a human donor in good health. Some libraries in this study had Jurkat cell RNA spiked in.

This clonotype was observed many times. This chain uses TRBV7-9 with TRBJ2-3; D possibly corresponds to TRBD1 (5 bases). Trimming pared 5 bases from V and 0 bases from J, leaving 9 bases between. The CDR3 consists of 14 residues. The germline V gene encodes CDR1 SEHNR and CDR2 FQNEAQ (reference sequence). The CDR3 sequence is CASSVTGSTDTQYF. The CDR3 DNA sequence: TGTGCCAGCAGCGTCACAGGTAGCACAGATACGCAGTATTTT. The complete variable domain, with remaining parts taken from reference TRBV7-9 and TRBJ2-3, reads DTGVSQNPRHKITKRGQNVTFRCDPISEHNRLYWYRQTLGQGPEFLTYFQNEAQLEKSRLLSDRFSAERPKGSFSTLEIQRTEQGDSAMYLCASSVTGSTDTQYFGPGTRLTVL.

This clonotype was recorded many times. The V gene is TRBV12-3 or TRBV12-4, the J gene TRBJ1-5, with D tentatively TRBD1 (6 bases). CDR3 length: 13 residues. The germline V and J ends were trimmed by 6 bases and 8 bases, with 14 bases remaining between them. The CDR3 DNA sequence: TGTGCCAGCAGACGATCTAACAGGGAGCCCCAGCATTTT. Its translation is CASRRSNREPQHF.

This clonotype was detected ten times or more. The V gene is TRBV3-1, the J gene TRBJ1-2; D uncertain. CDR1 and CDR2 from the germline V gene are LGHDT and YNNKEL (reference sequence). V shed 4 bases and J shed 3 bases, with 21 bases lying between them. The CDR3 contains 17 residues. CDR3 loop: CASSPSLPPALHYGYTF. The CDR3, as DNA: TGTGCCAGCAGCCCCAGTCTTCCCCCAGCCCTCCACTATGGCTACACCTTC.

This clonotype was observed at least ten times. The chain employs TRBV30 and TRBJ2-1; no definite D call. CDR3 length: 12 residues. From germline, CDR1 is GTSNPN and CDR2 SVGIG (reference sequence). The germline V and J ends were trimmed by 2 bases and 5 bases, with 7 bases remaining between them. The CDR3, as DNA: TGTGCCTGGAGTCCTCAGAACAATGAGCAGTTCTTC. This encodes CAWSPQNNEQFF.

The CDR3 protein is CASSPEPGLAGAIIIPDTQYF. The CDR3 bases are TGCGCCAGCAGCCCGGAACCGGGACTAGCGGGAGCGATCATCATCCCAGATACGCAGTATTTT. The chain is built from TRBV5-1 and TRBJ2-3, with 14 positions matching TRBD2. The CDR3 is made up of 21 amino acids. The germline V gene has CDR1 SGHRS and CDR2 YFSETQ. J was trimmed by 4 bases and V by 4 bases; bases with no gene match: 20. The full variable domain, its missing parts supplied by reference TRBV5-1 and TRBJ2-3, is KAGVTQTPRYLIKTRGQQVTLSCSPISGHRSVSWYQQTPGQGLQFLFEYFSETQRNKGNFPGRFSGRQFSNSRSEMNVSTLELGDSALYLCASSPEPGLAGAIIIPDTQYFGPGTRLTVL.

There are many counts of this clonotype. The chain employs TRBV11-2 and TRBJ1-1; a possible D gene is TRBD1 (6 bases). This CDR3 contains 17 residues. The V end was cut by 2 bases, the J end by 1 base, with 17 bases between. From germline, CDR1 is SGHAT and CDR2 FQNNGV. CDR3 region: CASSLNPTPGENTEAFF. For the CDR3, the DNA is TGTGCCAGCAGCTTAAACCCCACCCCAGGGGAGAACACTGAAGCTTTCTTT.

This clonotype appeared many times. The rearrangement links TRBV20-1 to TRBJ2-3, with a weak D call TRBD1 (6 bases). This CDR3 contains 12 residues. Trimming cost V 4 bases and J 7 bases, with 12 bases left between them. Germline V gene data show CDR1 as DFQATT and CDR2 as SNEGSKA (reference sequence). This CDR3 is CSAKDWDNTQYF. In DNA, the CDR3 is TGCAGTGCTAAAGACTGGGACAATACGCAGTATTTT.

For this clonotype: Because the CDR3's place on the DNA is in doubt, the DNA is left out and the CDR3 is given as listed by TCRdb. The chain carries TRBV12-3 or TRBV12-4 and TRBJ2-4; TRBD1 reflects the table's D call only, with no check against the DNA. The CDR3 is 11 amino acids long, termini counted. CDR3 protein: CASSFGGGAYF.

Worth noting for this clonotype: This sequence may be a read error, since a much larger clone differs from it by one base. The gene calls are TRBV27 and TRBJ1-5; D remains ambiguous. There are 14 residues in the CDR3. Per germline, CDR1 MNHEY and CDR2 SMNVEV (reference sequence). The CDR3 nucleotides are TGTGCCAGCAGTCCGTTCAATAGCAATCGGCCCCAGCATTTT. This gives the protein CASSPFNSNRPQHF.

This clonotype came up many times. The genes are TRBV25-1 and TRBJ2-7; TRBD1 matches 7 bases. This CDR3 has 14 amino acids. V shed 2 bases, J shed 1 base, and the junction held 2 bases outside the gene matches. Germline V CDR1 and CDR2: MGHDK, SYGVNS. The CDR3 region is CASSEPGQSYEQYF. CDR3 DNA sequence: TGTGCCAGCAGTGAACCGGGACAGTCCTACGAGCAGTACTTC.

There are a few counts of this clonotype. The V gene is TRBV3-1, the J gene TRBJ2-1, with 16 bases lining up with TRBD2. Germline V gives CDR1 LGHDT, CDR2 YNNKEL (reference sequence). V lost 4 bases, J lost 2 bases, and 8 bases stayed unmatched. The CDR3 runs 19 residues. This chain's CDR3 is CASSLRTGTSGRAYNEQFF. The CDR3 DNA follows: TGTGCCAGCAGCCTACGAACCGGGACTAGCGGGAGGGCCTACAATGAGCAGTTCTTC.

This clonotype was picked up many times. Written as DNA, the CDR3 is TGTGCTAGTGCTCCGCCTAGCACAGATACGCAGTATTTT. This sequence encodes CASAPPSTDTQYF. The rearrangement uses TRBV12-5 and TRBJ2-3; no firm D call. The germline V and J ends were trimmed by 7 bases and 0 bases, with 8 bases remaining between them. Germline CDR1 LGHNT, CDR2 FRNRAP. The CDR3 extends over 13 amino acids.

The rearrangement uses TRBV7-6 and TRBJ1-3; D gene ambiguous. Germline CDR1 is SGHVS and CDR2 is FNYEAQ. This CDR3 spans 14 amino acids. Trimming left V 2 bases short and J 6 bases short, with 11 bases between. The CDR3 nucleotides are TGTGCCAGCAGCTTATCCGGAGCAGCAAACACCATATATTTT. Its protein product is CASSLSGAANTIYF. Looking up the rest from reference TRBV7-6 and TRBJ1-3 gives the full variable domain: GAGVSQSPRYKVTKRGQDVALRCDPISGHVSLYWYRQALGQGPEFLTYFNYEAQQDKSGLPNDRFSAERPEGSISTLTIQRTEQRDSAMYRCASSLSGAANTIYFGEGSWLTVV.

For this clonotype: One end of the junction does not line up with germline, which may come from a read error. The CDR3, as DNA: TGTGCCTGGGGAGACAAGGTCTATGGCTACATCTTC. Translation gives CAWGDKVYGYIF. The chain recombines TRBV30 with TRBJ1-2; no reliable D call. The V gene's germline CDR1 is GTSNPN and CDR2 SVGIG (reference sequence). The CDR3 has 12 residues.

This clonotype was observed many times. The rearrangement uses TRBV12-3 or TRBV12-4 and TRBJ2-7; D might be TRBD1 or TRBD2, each matching 5 bases. CDR3 length: 12 residues. V shed 5 bases and J shed 6 bases, with 11 bases lying between them. CDR3 sequence: CASSPRDPEQYF. CDR3 in DNA: TGTGCCAGCAGTCCCCGGGACCCCGAGCAGTACTTC.

This clonotype was detected many times. V usage is TRBV7-9 and J usage is TRBJ2-3, with D uncertain. Trimming cost V 2 bases and J 1 base, with 16 bases left between them. This CDR3 is built from 17 residues. Germline V gene sequence: CDR1 SEHNR, CDR2 FQNEAQ (reference sequence). CDR3 amino acids: CASSLPRAALRTDTQYF. The CDR3 coding sequence is TGTGCCAGCAGCTTACCTCGCGCGGCCTTACGCACAGATACGCAGTATTTT.

This clonotype has at least ten counts. J is TRBJ2-7 and V is TRBV20-1; either TRBD1 or TRBD2 may supply D (5 bases each). The V end lost 8 bases, the J end lost 0 bases, and 11 bases lay between the germline ends. The V gene's germline CDR1 is DFQATT and CDR2 SNEGSKA (reference sequence). This CDR3 is 12 amino acids long. The DNA of the CDR3 is TGCAGTTCCCGGGACGGCTCCTACGAGCAGTACTTC. Translated: CSSRDGSYEQYF.

Ten or more counts support this clonotype. The CDR3 sequence: CASSLALGATDTQYF. In nucleotides, the CDR3 is TGTGCCAGCAGCTTAGCGTTGGGGGCCACAGATACGCAGTATTTT. The rearrangement joins TRBV7-9 to TRBJ2-3; possible D gene TRBD1, 6 bases. The CDR3 totals 15 residues. Between the trimmed V and J ends, which lost 0 bases and 2 bases, there was a span of 9 bases. Germline CDR1 SEHNR, CDR2 FQNEAQ (reference sequence).

The chain is built from TRBV7-2 and TRBJ2-3; TRBD2 is a possible D gene (7 bases). Germline-derived CDR1 and CDR2 are SGHTA and FQGNSA. The CDR3 spans 17 residues. V gave up 1 base and J gave up 2 bases, with 16 bases separating them. CDR3 region: CASSLENAGAYTDTQYF. In DNA, the CDR3 is TGTGCCAGCAGCTTAGAGAATGCGGGGGCCTACACAGATACGCAGTATTTT.

The table lists this clonotype with a count of one. The CDR3 DNA reads as TGTGCCAGCAGTGAAGTTGGGGGCGAGACCCAGTACTTC. Translating it yields CASSEVGGETQYF. The rearrangement uses TRBV2 and TRBJ2-5, with a tentative D call TRBD1 (6 bases). The CDR3 has 13 amino acids. Germline CDR1 is SNHLY and CDR2 is FYNNEI. V lost 1 base to trimming and J lost 5 bases, with 8 bases between them.

This clonotype was counted between two and nine times. A much larger clone lies a single base off, so this may be a read error. CDR3 DNA: TGTGCCAGCAGCCCGGGACTAGCGGGACCTCACGGGGGGCTGTTTTTT. Its translation: CASSPGLAGPHGGLFF. This chain uses TRBV6-2 or TRBV6-3 with TRBJ2-2; TRBD2 matches 13 bases. Germline assignment: CDR1 MNHEY and CDR2 SVGEGT. The CDR3 loop spans 16 amino acids.

The table lists this clonotype with many counts. V is TRBV28 and J is TRBJ2-3, with D perhaps TRBD1 or TRBD2 (5 bases each). This CDR3 contains 17 residues. Germline CDR1 MDHEN, CDR2 SYDVKM. Trimming took off 4 bases at V and 0 bases at J, with 17 bases between the two ends. This CDR3 reads CASSSPGTVTSTDTQYF. The CDR3 DNA reads as TGTGCCAGCAGTTCCCCGGGGACGGTCACTAGCACAGATACGCAGTATTTT.

This clonotype appeared many times. The chain uses TRBV6-5 and TRBJ2-1; maybe TRBD2 (5 bases). The CDR3 covers 15 residues. V gave up 2 bases and J gave up 9 bases, with 17 bases separating them. The V gene's germline CDR1 is MNHEY and CDR2 SVGAGI. The CDR3 DNA is TGTGCCAGCAGTTACGGGCCGGAGGAGGTCGGTGAGCAGTTCTTC. Amino acids: CASSYGPEEVGEQFF.

This clonotype showed up many times. With a much larger clone just one base away, this may be a read error. V usage is TRBV7-9 and J usage is TRBJ2-3; D possibly corresponds to TRBD1 (6 bases). Germline assignment: CDR1 SEHNR and CDR2 FQNEAQ (reference sequence). The CDR3 consists of 14 residues. Trimming removed 8 bases from V and 0 bases from J, with 12 bases in between. CDR3 nucleotides: TGTGCCAGCGGTTATGACAGGAGCACAGATACGCAGTATTTT. Translating it yields CASGYDRSTDTQYF. The full variable domain, its missing parts supplied by reference TRBV7-9 and TRBJ2-3, is DTGVSQNPRHKITKRGQNVTFRCDPISEHNRLYWYRQTLGQGPEFLTYFQNEAQLEKSRLLSDRFSAERPKGSFSTLEIQRTEQGDSAMYLCASGYDRSTDTQYFGPGTRLTVL.

This clonotype was detected only once. The V gene is TRBV27, the J gene TRBJ2-1; unclear D gene. CDR3 length equals 17 residues. Trimming left V 5 bases short and J 0 bases short, with 17 bases between. CDR1 is MNHEY and CDR2 is SMNVEV in the germline V gene (reference sequence). The CDR3 protein is CASSPLRFGSSYNEQFF. DNA of the CDR3: TGTGCCAGCAGTCCGCTACGCTTCGGAAGCTCCTACAATGAGCAGTTCTTC.

This clonotype was seen repeatedly, ten times or more. The rearrangement joins TRBV4-1 to TRBJ1-5; TRBD1 agrees at 9 bases. Germline CDR1 and CDR2: MGHRA and YSYEKL. The junction had 21 bases not matched to a gene; V was cut back by 4 bases and J by 5 bases. The CDR3 is 20 residues long. The CDR3 protein is CASSPLVSPWGQGSDQPQHF. The CDR3 DNA sequence: TGCGCCAGCAGCCCGCTAGTCTCACCTTGGGGACAGGGATCCGATCAGCCCCAGCATTTT.

On this clonotype itself: A read error may explain this, as a much larger clone is one base away. The chain carries TRBV11-3 and TRBJ1-5; weak D call: TRBD1 (6 bases). Trimming took off 5 bases at V and 6 bases at J, with 32 bases between the two ends. The CDR3 is made up of 20 amino acids. The V gene's germline CDR1 is SGHNT and CDR2 YENEEA. The CDR3 sequence is CASSEHIRGSGDDGPQPQHF. DNA of the CDR3: TGTGCCAGCAGCGAACATATACGTGGGTCAGGGGATGACGGCCCTCAGCCCCAGCATTTT.

Concerning this clonotype: A read error is possible here, since a much larger clone lies one base away. The rearrangement links TRBV20-1 to TRBJ2-5; possible D gene TRBD2, 6 bases. Germline loops: CDR1 DFQATT, CDR2 SNEGSKA (reference sequence). The CDR3 is made up of 13 amino acids. In DNA, the CDR3 is TGCAGTGCTCCCGGGGGTACCCAAGAGACCCGGTACTTC. It translates to CSAPGGTQETRYF.

In this sample, this clonotype turned up many times. The rearrangement joins TRBV4-1 to TRBJ2-1; 9 bases are a match to TRBD1. Germline V gives CDR1 MGHRA, CDR2 YSYEKL. This CDR3 has 12 residues. Trimming took 2 bases from V and 12 from J; bases not matched to a gene: 2. CDR3 region: CASSQSDRGQFF. The CDR3 DNA reads as TGCGCCAGCAGCCAATCGGACAGGGGGCAGTTCTTC.

The gene calls are TRBV6-2 or TRBV6-3 and TRBJ2-3; perhaps TRBD2 as D (6 bases). The CDR3 totals 18 residues. From germline, CDR1 is MNHEY and CDR2 SVGEGT. V lost 8 bases and J lost 2, with 26 bases in between. The CDR3 bases are TGTGCCAGCCGGGACTGGGTAGAGGTCGGGCGTTTCACAGATACGCAGTATTTT. Translated: CASRDWVEVGRFTDTQYF.